These T cell receptor beta chains were read from a single sample in a study of T cell repertoires in cytomegalovirus infection. Each CDR3 protein gets one entry after TCRdb re-called the reads with MiXCR. The sample comprises roughly 860,000 distinct CDR3 sequences, less than 35% of which are singletons, and roughly an eighth rests with the top ten. These TCRs' antigens remain unknown. Material: cultured CD8+ T cells from PBMCs, obtained from culture after CMV antigen stimulation. Source of these receptors: a human donor in good health (CMV status not recorded). Some clones in this sample may be carry-over from other donors' samples. CDR3s include the opening cysteine and the closing phenylalanine or tryptophan. D genes are given only for firm matches. The size entry is marked missing in some rows and otherwise reads once, few, many or a size class.

.	TRBJ2-3	TRBV4-1	TRBD2	TGCGCCAGCAGCCCCATGGGGCGGGGGGGCCATGATACGCAGTATTTT	CASSPMGRGGHDTQYF
.	TRBJ1-5	TRBV4-1	.	TGCGCCAGCACCCCAAGTTACAGGAGCAATCAGCCCCAGCATTTT	CASTPSYRSNQPQHF
few	TRBJ2-1	TRBV27	.	TGTGCCAGCAGTTTGCTCCCCCTGGGGATTCTCACTGACAATGAGCAGTTCTTC	CASSLLPLGILTDNEQFF
few	TRBJ1-2	TRBV7-9	TRBD1	TGTGCCAGCAGCCCCGACAGGGACCGCTATGGCTACACCTTC	CASSPDRDRYGYTF
.	TRBJ2-6	TRBV12-3/TRBV12-4	TRBD2	TGTGCCGCGGGGGTTTTACTCTCTGGGGCCAACGTCCTGACTTTC	CAAGVLLSGANVLTF
.	TRBJ1-1	TRBV10-3	.	TGTGCCATCAGTGAGTGGGGGGACACTGGTGAAGCTTTCTTT	CAISEWGDTGEAFF
few	TRBJ2-2	TRBV10-3	TRBD2	TGTGCCATCAGCGGGACTAGCGGGCGAAACACCGGGGAGCTGTTTTTT	CAISGTSGRNTGELFF
few	TRBJ1-5	TRBV2	.	TGTGCCAGCAGTGAGTGGACAAATAGCAATCAGCCCCAGCATTTT	CASSEWTNSNQPQHF
.	TRBJ2-2	TRBV20-1	.	TGCAGTGCAACAGGGATGGACACCGGGGAGCTGTTTTTT	CSATGMDTGELFF
.	TRBJ1-2	TRBV6-5	.	TGTGCCAGCAGTATCGGAATCTCGGCCTATGGCTACACCTTC	CASSIGISAYGYTF
.	TRBJ2-1	TRBV5-3	TRBD1	TGTGCCAGAAGCAAGGGACAGGGGTGCAATGAGCAGTTCTTC	CARSKGQGCNEQFF
many	TRBJ2-3	TRBV7-9	TRBD2	TGTGCCAGCAGCCCCCGATCTAGCGGGGGGGCAGATACGCAGTATTTT	CASSPRSSGGADTQYF
few	TRBJ1-1	TRBV27	TRBD1	TGTGCCAGCAGTTCCAACCACAGGGGGCTAGCTGAAGCTTTCTTT	CASSSNHRGLAEAFF
.	TRBJ2-1	TRBV7-2	.	TGTGCCAGCAGCTTAGCGCCACAGGGACTACCATACAATGAGCAGTTCTTC	CASSLAPQGLPYNEQFF
.	TRBJ2-7	TRBV27	.	TGTGCCAGCAGTTTACTGGGGGGGCGAAACTACGAGCAGTACTTC	CASSLLGGRNYEQYF
once	TRBJ2-5	TRBV4-1	.	TGCGCCAGCAGCCAAGATAGGGGCACAGGGATCGGGAAGACCCAGTACTTC	CASSQDRGTGIGKTQYF
.	TRBJ2-2	TRBV30	.	TGTGCCTGGGGGAAAAAGGAACGAGGGGAGCTGTTTTTT	CAWGKKERGELFF
.	TRBJ2-3	TRBV28	.	TGTGCCAGCAGTCCCCCGGCGGAGGAAGTTTGGCGGGATACGCAGTATTTT	CASSPPAEEVWRDTQYF
.	TRBJ2-1	TRBV10-2	.	TGCGCCAGCAGTACGGGGGTGAGAAACAATGAGCAGTTCTTC	CASSTGVRNNEQFF
.	TRBJ2-1	TRBV15	TRBD1	TGTGCCACCAGCAGGGCCCGGGACAGGGGGTACAATGAGCAGTTCTTC	CATSRARDRGYNEQFF
few	TRBJ2-7	TRBV12-3/TRBV12-4	TRBD1	TGTGCCAGCAGTTTGACAGGGGGAAACGAGCAGTACTTC	CASSLTGGNEQYF
.	TRBJ1-1	TRBV3-1	TRBD1	TGTGCCAGCAGCCCCCTCAATCTCCAGGGGGGCACTGAAGCTTTCTTT	CASSPLNLQGGTEAFF
.	TRBJ2-1	TRBV27	.	TGTGCCAGCAGTTTAATATCGGGGTGGGGCAATGAGCAGTTCTTC	CASSLISGWGNEQFF
.	TRBJ2-5	TRBV4-3	TRBD1	TGCGCCAGCAGCCAAGTGGGGACAGGGATCCAAGAGACCCAGTACTTC	CASSQVGTGIQETQYF
.	TRBJ1-4	TRBV7-9	.	TGTGCCAGCTCGACACCGGGTGAAAAACTGTTTTTT	CASSTPGEKLFF
few	TRBJ2-2	TRBV5-4	TRBD1	TGTGCCAGCAGCATTCTAGGACAGGGAATTTACACCGGGGAGCTGTTTTTT	CASSILGQGIYTGELFF
.	TRBJ2-5	TRBV7-1	.	TGTGCCAGCAGTTCCCGTTGGAACCAAGAGACCCAGTACTTC	CASSSRWNQETQYF
.	TRBJ1-1	TRBV11-1	TRBD1	TGTGCCAGCAGGTACAGGGGGCTGAACACTGAAGCTTTCTTT	CASRYRGLNTEAFF
few	TRBJ2-2	TRBV11-2	.	TGTGCCAGCAGCTTAAGAGGCTCGGCCGGGGAGCTGTTTTTT	CASSLRGSAGELFF
few	TRBJ1-5	TRBV27	.	TGTGCCAGCAGGTTAAACAGAGATCAGCCCCAGCATTTT	CASRLNRDQPQHF
.	TRBJ2-1	TRBV4-1	TRBD2	TGCGCCAGCAGCCAAGATCCCGCGGGGGGGCCGGGGAATGAGCAGTTCTTC	CASSQDPAGGPGNEQFF